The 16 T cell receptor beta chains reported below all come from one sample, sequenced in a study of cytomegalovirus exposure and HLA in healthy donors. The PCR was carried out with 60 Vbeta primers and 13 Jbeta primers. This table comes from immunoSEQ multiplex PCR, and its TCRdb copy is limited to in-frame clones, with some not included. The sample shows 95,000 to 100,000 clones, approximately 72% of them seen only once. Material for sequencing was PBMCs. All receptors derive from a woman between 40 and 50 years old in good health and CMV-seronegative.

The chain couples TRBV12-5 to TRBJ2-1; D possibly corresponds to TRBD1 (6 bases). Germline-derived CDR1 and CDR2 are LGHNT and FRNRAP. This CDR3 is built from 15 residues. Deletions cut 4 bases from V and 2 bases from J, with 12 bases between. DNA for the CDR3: TGTGCTAGTGGTTCCGGGGACACCGCCTACAATGAGCAGTTCTTC. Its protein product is CASGSGDTAYNEQFF.

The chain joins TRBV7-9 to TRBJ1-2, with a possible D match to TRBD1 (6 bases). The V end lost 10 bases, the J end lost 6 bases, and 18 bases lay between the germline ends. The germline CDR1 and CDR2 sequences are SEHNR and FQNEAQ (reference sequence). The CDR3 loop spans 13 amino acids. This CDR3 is CAILEAGADGYTF. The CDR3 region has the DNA TGTGCCATCCTGGAGGCGGGGGCGGATGGCTACACCTTC.

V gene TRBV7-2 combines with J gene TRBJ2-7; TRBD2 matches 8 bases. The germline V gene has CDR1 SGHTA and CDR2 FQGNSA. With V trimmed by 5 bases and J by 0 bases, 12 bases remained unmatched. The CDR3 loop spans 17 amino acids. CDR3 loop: CASSPDDGGASSYEQYF. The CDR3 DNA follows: TGTGCCAGCAGCCCTGACGACGGGGGGGCTAGCTCCTACGAGCAGTACTTC.

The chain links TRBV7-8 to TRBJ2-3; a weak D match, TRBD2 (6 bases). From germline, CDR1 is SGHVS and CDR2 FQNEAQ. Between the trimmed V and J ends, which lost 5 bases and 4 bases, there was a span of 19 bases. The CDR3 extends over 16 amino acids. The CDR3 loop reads CASSPWGTSWADTQYF. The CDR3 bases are TGTGCCAGCAGCCCCTGGGGGACTTCGTGGGCAGATACGCAGTATTTT.

CDR3 nucleotides: TGTGCCAGCTCACCACGGTCGGGACTAGCATCAACCGGGGAGCTGTTTTTT. It yields the protein CASSPRSGLASTGELFF. The chain has TRBV18 and TRBJ2-2, with 9 nucleotides matching TRBD2. Germline trimming cut 1 base from V and 5 bases from J; bases unmatched to any gene: 8. From germline, CDR1 is KGHSH and CDR2 LQKENI. The CDR3 length is 17 residues.

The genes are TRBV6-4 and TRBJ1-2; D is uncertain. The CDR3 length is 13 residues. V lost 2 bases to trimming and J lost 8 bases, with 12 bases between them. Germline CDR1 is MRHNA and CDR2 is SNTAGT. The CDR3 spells CASSDRGDGGYTF. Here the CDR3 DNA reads TGTGCCAGCAGTGACCGGGGAGATGGCGGCTACACCTTC.

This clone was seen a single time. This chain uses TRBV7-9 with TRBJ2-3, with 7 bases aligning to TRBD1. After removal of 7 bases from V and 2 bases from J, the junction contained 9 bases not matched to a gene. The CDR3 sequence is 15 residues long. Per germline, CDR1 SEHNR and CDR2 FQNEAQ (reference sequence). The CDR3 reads CASNPGRGFTDTQYF. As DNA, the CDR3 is TGTGCCAGCAATCCTGGCAGGGGGTTCACAGATACGCAGTATTTT.

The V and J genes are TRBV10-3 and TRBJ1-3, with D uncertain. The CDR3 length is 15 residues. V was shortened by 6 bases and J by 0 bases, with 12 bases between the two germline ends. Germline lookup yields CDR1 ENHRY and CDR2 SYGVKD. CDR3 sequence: CAISRPIYSGNTIYF. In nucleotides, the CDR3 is TGTGCCATCAGCCGTCCTATTTACTCTGGAAACACCATATATTTT.

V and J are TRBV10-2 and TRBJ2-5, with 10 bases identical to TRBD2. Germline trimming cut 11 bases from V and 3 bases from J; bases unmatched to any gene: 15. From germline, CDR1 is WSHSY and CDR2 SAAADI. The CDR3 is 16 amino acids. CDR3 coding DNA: TGCGCCGCTGGCCCCAGGGTAGCGGGAGGAGAAGAGACCCAGTACTTC. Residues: CAAGPRVAGGEETQYF.

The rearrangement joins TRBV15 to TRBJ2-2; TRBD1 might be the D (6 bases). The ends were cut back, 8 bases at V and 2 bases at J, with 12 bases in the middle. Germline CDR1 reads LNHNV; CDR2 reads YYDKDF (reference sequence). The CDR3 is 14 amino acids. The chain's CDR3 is CATATGTNTGELFF. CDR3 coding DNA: TGTGCCACCGCTACAGGGACCAACACCGGGGAGCTGTTTTTT.

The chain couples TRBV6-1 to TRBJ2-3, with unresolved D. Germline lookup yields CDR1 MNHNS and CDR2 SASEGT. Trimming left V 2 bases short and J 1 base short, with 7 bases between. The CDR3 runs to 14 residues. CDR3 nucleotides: TGTGCCAGCAGTGAATGGGCAGGCACAGATACGCAGTATTTT. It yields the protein CASSEWAGTDTQYF.

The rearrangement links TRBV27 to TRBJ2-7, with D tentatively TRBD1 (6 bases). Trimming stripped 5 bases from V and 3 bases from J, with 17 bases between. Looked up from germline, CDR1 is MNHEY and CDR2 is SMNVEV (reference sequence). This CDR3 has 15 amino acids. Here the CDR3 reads CASSPWDTKFYEQYF. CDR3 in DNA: TGTGCCAGCAGTCCCTGGGACACCAAGTTCTACGAGCAGTACTTC.

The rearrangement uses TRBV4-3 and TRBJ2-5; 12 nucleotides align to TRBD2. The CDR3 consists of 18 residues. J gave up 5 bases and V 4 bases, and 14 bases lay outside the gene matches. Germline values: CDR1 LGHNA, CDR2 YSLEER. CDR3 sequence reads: CASSRVGPSGGAAETQYF. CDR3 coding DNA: TGCGCCAGCAGCCGAGTCGGGCCTAGCGGGGGGGCGGCGGAGACCCAGTACTTC.

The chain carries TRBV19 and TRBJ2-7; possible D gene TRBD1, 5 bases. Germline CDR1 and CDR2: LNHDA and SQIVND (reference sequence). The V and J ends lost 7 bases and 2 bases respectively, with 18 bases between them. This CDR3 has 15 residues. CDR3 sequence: CASTPTFGRAYEQYF. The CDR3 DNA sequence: TGTGCCAGTACCCCTACCTTCGGCAGGGCCTACGAGCAGTACTTC.

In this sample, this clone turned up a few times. The CDR3: CASSTGTAERQPQHF. CDR3 coding DNA: TGTGCCAGTAGTACAGGGACAGCAGAACGGCAGCCCCAGCATTTT. The chain couples TRBV19 to TRBJ1-5, with TRBD1 matching 7 bases. Unmatched junction bases numbered 10, after V lost 4 bases and J lost 7 bases. This CDR3 contains 15 residues. CDR1 is LNHDA, CDR2 SQIVND, per germline (reference sequence). Together with reference TRBV19 and TRBJ1-5, the CDR3 gives the full variable domain: DGGITQSPKYLFRKEGQNVTLSCEQNLNHDAMYWYRQDPGQGLRLIYYSQIVNDFQKGDIAEGYSVSREKKESFPLTVTSAQKNPTAFYLCASSTGTAERQPQHFGDGTRLSIL.

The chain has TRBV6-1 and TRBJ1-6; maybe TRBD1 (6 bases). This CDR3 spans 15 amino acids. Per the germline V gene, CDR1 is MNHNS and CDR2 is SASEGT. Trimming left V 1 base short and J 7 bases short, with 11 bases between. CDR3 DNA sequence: TGTGCCAGCAGTGAAGTTCAGGGGATCAATTCACCCCTCCACTTT. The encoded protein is CASSEVQGINSPLHF.